This T cell receptor (beta chain) originates from a study of blood T cell repertoires in COVID-19 (dated by TCRdb to 2020 to 2021). With regard to the full study: Samples from collaborators originated in the United States, Italy and Spain and spanned both the acute and convalescent phases of COVID-19. The dataset comprised deeply sampled blood TCRbeta repertoires from subjects exposed to, actively infected with, or recovered from COVID-19. The samples were drawn from two sources: the first 160 participants of the ongoing ImmuneRACE study, and 950 to 1,500 subjects contributed by 6 global collaborators. Where available, HLA class I and class II types were taken from metadata supplied by the sample provider and were not determined by assay-based typing. A freely available public database, intended as a resource for researchers studying the immune response to SARS-CoV-2, is where the repertoires were released. The material from the prospective study consisted of cDNA or gDNA derived from T cells, B-cell-depleted T cells, or PBMCs. Sample metadata almost always included a de-identified subject ID, COVID-19 status, age in years and sex.

General conclusions and limits of the study: How much clinical and demographic metadata was included differed by source and by participant, and the metadata was provided uncurated.

The CDR3 covers 11 residues, taking in both the cysteine and the phenylalanine. Kept here is only the CDR3 DNA, which spans 33 bases and is read in frame from base 1. The germline V gene gives CDR1 as SQVTM and CDR2 as ANQGSEA. V lost 5 bases and J lost 6 bases; the stretch between them is 10 bases long. Whole blood was collected in K2EDTA tubes by collaborating institutions according to the institutions' own protocols. For TCRbeta analysis, collaborators shipped samples as frozen whole blood, isolated PBMCs, or DNA extracted from either of those sample types. TCRbeta CDR3 regions were amplified from genomic DNA by means of the immunoSEQ Assay, a bias-controlled multiplex PCR. As for how the authors treated the data: The number of nucleated cells in each sample was estimated from the amplification of reference gene primers within the assay. Sequence reads were collapsed and filtered to measure the absolute abundance of every unique TCRbeta CDR3 rearrangement. For each sample, productive Simpson clonality was calculated by taking the square root of Simpson's diversity index across productive rearrangements. TCRdb retrieved this table from immuneACCESS and kept in-frame rearrangements only. Not all clones are present; in checked studies, unresolved V genes account for under half, and no reason is known for the remainder. V, J and clone size are taken as reported in that table, and D and trimming were inferred from the DNA itself. Here the sample has approximately 150,000 clones; around 84% occur a single time. Together, the top ten hold roughly a fifth of the sample.

With regard to this clone: The clone's antigen remains unknown. The sample holds no much larger clone one base away, and base qualities are not on file.

The TCR comes from a woman aged 80 or over with acute or convalescent COVID-19. Material for sequencing was peripheral blood. Here the chain combines TRBV29-1 and TRBJ1-2; the D gene is possibly TRBD1, with 6 bases matching. Here is the DNA: TGCAGCGTTTGGGGGCAGGATGGCTACACCTTC. Protein translation: CSVWGQDGYTF. Full variable domain (CDR3 extended with the reference TRBV29-1 and TRBJ1-2 proteins): SAVISQKPSRDICQRGTSLTIQCQVDSQVTMMFWYRQQPGQSLTLIATANQGSEATYESGFVIDKFPISRPNLTFSTLTVSNMSPEDSSIYLCSVWGQDGYTFGSGTRLTVV.